A single sample gave rise to the 8 T cell receptor beta chains below, sequenced in a study of T-cell memory formation after mild COVID-19. TCRdb ran MiXCR on the 5' RACE reads and lists one entry per CDR3 protein. The sample has roughly 400,000 distinct CDR3 sequences, 20% to 25% seen once. The specimen sequenced was PBMCs or a T cell subset sorted from them (not recorded which). The receptors originated from an adult woman who had mild COVID-19 (a few samples of this study predate the infection). Cell type and time point are not known.

Only a few counts were recorded for this clonotype. The J gene is TRBJ2-5, the V gene TRBV5-4; 9 bases agree with TRBD2. V lost 2 bases and J lost 2; bases outside the gene matches: 13. Germline values: CDR1 SGHNT, CDR2 YYREEE (reference sequence). CDR3 length equals 18 residues. In nucleotides, the CDR3 is TGTGCCAGCAGCTTTGCTGCCTCCGGGACTAGCAAGCAAGAGACCCAGTACTTC. Translated, it gives CASSFAASGTSKQETQYF. Full variable domain (missing parts from reference TRBV5-4 and TRBJ2-5): ETGVTQSPTHLIKTRGQQVTLRCSSQSGHNTVSWYQQALGQGPQFIFQYYREEENGRGNFPPRFSGLQFPNYSSELNVNALELDDSALYLCASSFAASGTSKQETQYFGPGTRLLVL.

This clonotype was counted a few times. DNA of the CDR3: TGCGCCAGCAGCTCTACACCGACAGAGAACACTGAAGCTTTCTTT. It encodes CASSSTPTENTEAFF. The chain employs TRBV5-1 and TRBJ1-1; TRBD1 might be the D (5 bases). Germline loops: CDR1 SGHRS, CDR2 YFSETQ. The germline V and J ends were trimmed by 3 bases and 1 base, with 13 bases remaining between them. CDR3 length: 15 amino acids.

CDR3 region: CASSQDLKGNTEAFF. CDR3 DNA: TGTGCCAGCAGCCAAGATTTAAAGGGGAACACTGAAGCTTTCTTT. The chain joins TRBV4-2 to TRBJ1-1; no firm D call. V was pared by 0 bases and J by 1 base, with 9 bases between. Looked up from germline, CDR1 is LGHNA and CDR2 is YNFKEQ. The CDR3 has 15 amino acids.

A few counts support this clonotype. The rearrangement links TRBV12-3 or TRBV12-4 to TRBJ2-3; 9 nucleotides align to TRBD1. The CDR3 sequence is 16 residues long. The junction had 7 bases not matched to a gene; V was cut back by 6 bases and J by 0 bases. The CDR3 spells CASSGQGTSSTDTQYF. The DNA of the CDR3 is TGTGCCAGCAGCGGACAGGGGACCTCTAGCACAGATACGCAGTATTTT.

This clonotype was detected a few times. This rearrangement joins TRBV20-1 to TRBJ2-7; 15 bases match TRBD2. Germline lookup yields CDR1 DFQATT and CDR2 SNEGSKA (reference sequence). CDR3 size: 19 residues. V lost 4 bases to trimming and J lost 2 bases; unmatched junction nucleotides: 15. CDR3 sequence (DNA): TGCAGTGCTATAGACTTCGGACTAGCGGGAGGGCCTTCCACCTACGAGCAGTACTTC. This codes for CSAIDFGLAGGPSTYEQYF.

This clonotype was seen a handful of times. The chain recombines TRBV4-1 with TRBJ2-7; D is perhaps TRBD1 (6 bases). CDR3 length: 15 amino acids. Per the germline V gene, CDR1 is MGHRA and CDR2 is YSYEKL. Trimming shortened V by 4 bases and J by 4 bases, and 17 bases separated the two germline ends. CDR3: CASSLTTGRSYEQYF. DNA for the CDR3: TGCGCCAGCAGCCTTACGACAGGTAGAAGTTACGAGCAGTACTTC.

The gene calls are TRBV14 and TRBJ2-2; 11 bases are shared with TRBD2. In germline, CDR1 is SGHDN, CDR2 FVKESK. There are 19 residues in the CDR3. The ends lost 4 bases at V and 0 bases at J; junction bases unmatched: 10. The CDR3 DNA is TGTGCCAGCAGCCCGGGATTAGCGGGGGGGCATCCGAACACCGGGGAGCTGTTTTTT. It is translated as CASSPGLAGGHPNTGELFF.

The CDR3 nucleotides read TGTGCCAGCAGCTTGGTATCCGGGACAGGGGTTTCACCCCTCCACTTT. Its protein is CASSLVSGTGVSPLHF. The V call is TRBV5-6, the J call TRBJ1-6; the match to TRBD1 covers 10 bases. The ends lost 0 bases at V and 9 bases at J; junction bases unmatched: 6. The germline V gene encodes CDR1 SGHDT and CDR2 YYEEEE. The CDR3 runs to 16 residues.